This T cell receptor beta chain comes out of a study of T-cell reconstitution after alpha-beta-depleted transplantation in children. The CDR3 covers 13 residues. Trimming stripped 7 bases from V and 1 base from J, with 10 bases between. Unique molecular identifiers featured in how the TCRbeta library was prepared. TCRdb re-analysed the PCR reads in MiXCR, keeping a single row per CDR3 protein. The data contain 500,000 or so distinct CDR3 sequences, less than 35% of them singletons. This TCR came from a human donor who donated a stem cell graft to a child with aplastic anemia. The sample consisted of PBMCs from the stem cell graft donor, taken from the stem cell graft. The rearrangement uses TRBV12-3 or TRBV12-4 and TRBJ1-1; D unclear. DNA of the CDR3: TGTGCCAGCACCCGGGGTGGGAACACTGAAGCTTTCTTT. This gives the protein CASTRGGNTEAFF.